This TCR beta chain was sequenced for a study of T cells in Graves' hyperthyroidism and ophthalmopathy. General observations from the study: Separating ophthalmopathy from stable hyperthyroidism was achieved by a 13 V-J model. The model predicted ophthalmopathy a median around six months before onset.

RNA transcripts were the template for amplifying TCR beta CDR3 regions. First-round RT-PCR targeting the TCR CDR3 was performed with the HTBI primer set. TCRdb reprocessed the multiplex PCR reads with MiXCR, giving one entry per CDR3 protein. The data show under 650,000 distinct CDR3 sequences, about 16% seen once. Hyperthyroidism was newly diagnosed in patients aged 18 to 65 (duration under 2 months). Extraction of PBMCs used roughly 9.6 ml of fresh peripheral blood. Between the trimmed V and J ends, which lost 4 bases and 1 base, there was a span of 9 bases. The germline V gene encodes CDR1 SGHRS and CDR2 YFSETQ. The length of the CDR3 is 13 residues. As to this clonotype: The target antigen is unknown.

Sequencing was carried out using blood. The chain has TRBV5-1 and TRBJ2-7; D gene unclear. The receptor was isolated from a woman in her twenties or thirties with Graves' hyperthyroidism. The CDR3 DNA follows: TGCGCCAGCAGCGGTACCATATCCTACGAGCAGTACTTC. Protein sequence: CASSGTISYEQYF.